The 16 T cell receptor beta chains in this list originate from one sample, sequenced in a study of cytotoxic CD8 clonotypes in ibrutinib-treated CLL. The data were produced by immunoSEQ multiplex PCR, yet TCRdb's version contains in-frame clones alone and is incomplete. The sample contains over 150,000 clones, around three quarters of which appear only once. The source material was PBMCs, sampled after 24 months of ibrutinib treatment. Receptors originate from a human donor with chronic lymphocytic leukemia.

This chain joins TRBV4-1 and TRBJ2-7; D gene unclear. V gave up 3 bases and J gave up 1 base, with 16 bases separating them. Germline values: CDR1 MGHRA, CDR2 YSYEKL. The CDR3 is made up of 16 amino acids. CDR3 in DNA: TGCGCCAGCAGCCATCCATTTAGTGAGGCGTCCTACGAGCAGTACTTC. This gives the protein CASSHPFSEASYEQYF.

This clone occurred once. The CDR3 DNA reads TGCGCCAGCAGCACCAGACTAGCGGGAGGCTTCTCCTACGAGCAGTACTTC. Residues: CASSTRLAGGFSYEQYF. The V gene is TRBV5-1, the J gene TRBJ2-7; 13 nucleotides line up with TRBD2. V trimming: 4 bases; J trimming: 0 bases; junction bases outside the gene matches: 7. CDR1 is SGHRS and CDR2 is YFSETQ in the germline V gene. This CDR3 is built from 17 residues.

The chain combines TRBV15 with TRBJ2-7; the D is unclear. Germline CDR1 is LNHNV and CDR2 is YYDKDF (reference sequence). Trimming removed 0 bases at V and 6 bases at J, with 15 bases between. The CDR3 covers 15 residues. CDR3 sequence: CATSRERAPASEQYF. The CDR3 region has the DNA TGTGCCACCAGCAGAGAAAGGGCACCCGCCAGCGAGCAGTACTTC.

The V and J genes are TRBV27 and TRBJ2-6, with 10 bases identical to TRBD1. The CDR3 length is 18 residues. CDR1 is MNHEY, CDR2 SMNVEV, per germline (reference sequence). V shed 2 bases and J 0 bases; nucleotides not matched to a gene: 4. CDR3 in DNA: TGTGCCAGCAGTTTAGTGGGACAGGGGATCTCTGGGGCCAACGTCCTGACTTTC. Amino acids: CASSLVGQGISGANVLTF.

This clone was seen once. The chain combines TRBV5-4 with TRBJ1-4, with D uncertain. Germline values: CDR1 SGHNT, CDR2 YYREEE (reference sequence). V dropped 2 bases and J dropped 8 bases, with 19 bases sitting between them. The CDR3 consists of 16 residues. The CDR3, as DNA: TGTGCCAGCAGCTTCTGGGTTAACTACAAATACGAAAAACTGTTTTTT. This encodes CASSFWVNYKYEKLFF.

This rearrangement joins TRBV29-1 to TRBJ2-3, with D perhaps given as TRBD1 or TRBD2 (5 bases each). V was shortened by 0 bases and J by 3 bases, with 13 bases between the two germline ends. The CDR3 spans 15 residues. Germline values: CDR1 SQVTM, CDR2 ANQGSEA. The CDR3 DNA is TGCAGCGTTGAAGATCGAGGGGTAGGAACAGATACGCAGTATTTT. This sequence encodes CSVEDRGVGTDTQYF.

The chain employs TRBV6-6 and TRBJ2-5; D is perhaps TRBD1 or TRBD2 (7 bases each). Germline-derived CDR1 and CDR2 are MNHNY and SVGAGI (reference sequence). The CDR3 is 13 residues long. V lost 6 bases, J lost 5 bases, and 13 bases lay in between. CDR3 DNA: TGTGCCAGCAGCTACAGGGGAGGGGAGACCCAGTACTTC. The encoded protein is CASSYRGGETQYF.

The CDR3 DNA follows: TGTGCCACCAGCACCCAGGGGGTTACTTACAATGAGCAGTTCTTC. It specifies CATSTQGVTYNEQFF. The chain carries TRBV15 and TRBJ2-1, with 7 bases aligning to TRBD1. Germline CDR1 reads LNHNV; CDR2 reads YYDKDF (reference sequence). This CDR3 has 15 residues. Trimming took 4 bases from V and 4 from J; bases not matched to a gene: 7.

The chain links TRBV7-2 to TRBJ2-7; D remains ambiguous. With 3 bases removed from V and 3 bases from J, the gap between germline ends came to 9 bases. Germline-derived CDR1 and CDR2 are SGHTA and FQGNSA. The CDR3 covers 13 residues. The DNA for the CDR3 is TGTGCCAGCAGCTTTGATAGGGACTACGAGCAGTACTTC. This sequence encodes CASSFDRDYEQYF.

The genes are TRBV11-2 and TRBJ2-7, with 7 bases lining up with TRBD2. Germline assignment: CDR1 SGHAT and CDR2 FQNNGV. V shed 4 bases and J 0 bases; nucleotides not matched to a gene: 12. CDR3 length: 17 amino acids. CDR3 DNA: TGTGCCAGCAGCTCGCGGACTTGGCGGGAGTTCTCCTACGAGCAGTACTTC. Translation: CASSSRTWREFSYEQYF.

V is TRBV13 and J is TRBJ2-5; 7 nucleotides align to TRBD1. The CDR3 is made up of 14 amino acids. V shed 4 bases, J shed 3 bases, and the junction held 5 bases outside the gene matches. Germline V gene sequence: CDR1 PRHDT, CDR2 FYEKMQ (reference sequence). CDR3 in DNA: TGTGCCAGCAGCTCAGGACAGGTTGAAGAGACCCAGTACTTC. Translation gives CASSSGQVEETQYF.

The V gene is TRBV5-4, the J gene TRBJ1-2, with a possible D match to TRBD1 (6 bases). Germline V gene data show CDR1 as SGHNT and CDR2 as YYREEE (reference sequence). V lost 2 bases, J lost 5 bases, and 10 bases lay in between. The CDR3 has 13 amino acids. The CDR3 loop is CASSFWQGYGYTF. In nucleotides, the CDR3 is TGTGCCAGCAGCTTTTGGCAGGGGTATGGCTACACCTTC.

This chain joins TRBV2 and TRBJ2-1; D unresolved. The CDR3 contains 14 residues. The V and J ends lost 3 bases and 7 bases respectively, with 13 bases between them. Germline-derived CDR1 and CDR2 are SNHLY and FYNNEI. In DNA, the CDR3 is TGTGCCAGCAGTGAGTCTAGGGTGGGGAATGAGCAGTTCTTC. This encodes CASSESRVGNEQFF.

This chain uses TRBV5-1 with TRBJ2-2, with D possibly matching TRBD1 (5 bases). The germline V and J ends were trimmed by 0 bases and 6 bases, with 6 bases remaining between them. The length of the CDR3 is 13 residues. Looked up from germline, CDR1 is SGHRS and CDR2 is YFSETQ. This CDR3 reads CASSLEGPGELFF. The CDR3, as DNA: TGCGCCAGCAGCTTGGAGGGGCCCGGGGAGCTGTTTTTT.

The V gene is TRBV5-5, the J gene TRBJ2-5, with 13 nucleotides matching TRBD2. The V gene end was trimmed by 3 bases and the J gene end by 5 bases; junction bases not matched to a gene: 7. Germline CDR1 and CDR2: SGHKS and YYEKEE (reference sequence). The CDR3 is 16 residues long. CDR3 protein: CASSSTSGRAGETQYF. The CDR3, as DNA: TGTGCCAGCAGCTCAACTAGCGGGAGGGCCGGGGAGACCCAGTACTTC.

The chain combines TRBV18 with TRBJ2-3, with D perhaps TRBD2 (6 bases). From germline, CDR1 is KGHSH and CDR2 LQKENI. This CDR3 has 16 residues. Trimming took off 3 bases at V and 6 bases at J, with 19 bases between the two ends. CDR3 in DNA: TGTGCCAGCTCACCGATGAGAGGGAGGTTGGAGGATACGCAGTATTTT. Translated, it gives CASSPMRGRLEDTQYF.